This TCR beta chain was recorded in a study of beta chain features in type 1 diabetes. Sequenced material consisted of expressed TCRB transcripts (all of the isolated RNA was reverse transcribed). Here immunoSEQ multiplex PCR was the method, and the copy in TCRdb shows in-frame clones only, minus some. The sample includes fewer than 300,000 clones, around 9.9% of them seen just once. Findings of the study overall: A moderate, significant TCRB CDR3 shortening appeared in type 1 diabetes across four CD4+ subsets.

There was one heparinised blood draw per donor, averaging about 120 mL. This clone has more than one count but fewer than ten. Its antigen is unidentified. A read error may produce the germline difference seen at one junction end. CDR3 size: 14 residues. Germline CDR1 is SSHAT and CDR2 is FNYEAQ (reference sequence). V gene TRBV7-7 combines with J gene TRBJ2-5; 9 bases agree with TRBD2. This clonotype was obtained from a man aged 25 to 40 with type 1 diabetes. Sequencing used naive CD4+ T cells from blood. The CDR3: CASSQRAGGETQYF. The CDR3 DNA sequence: TGTGCTAGCAGCCAGCGAGCGGGGGGTGAGACCCAGTACTTC.